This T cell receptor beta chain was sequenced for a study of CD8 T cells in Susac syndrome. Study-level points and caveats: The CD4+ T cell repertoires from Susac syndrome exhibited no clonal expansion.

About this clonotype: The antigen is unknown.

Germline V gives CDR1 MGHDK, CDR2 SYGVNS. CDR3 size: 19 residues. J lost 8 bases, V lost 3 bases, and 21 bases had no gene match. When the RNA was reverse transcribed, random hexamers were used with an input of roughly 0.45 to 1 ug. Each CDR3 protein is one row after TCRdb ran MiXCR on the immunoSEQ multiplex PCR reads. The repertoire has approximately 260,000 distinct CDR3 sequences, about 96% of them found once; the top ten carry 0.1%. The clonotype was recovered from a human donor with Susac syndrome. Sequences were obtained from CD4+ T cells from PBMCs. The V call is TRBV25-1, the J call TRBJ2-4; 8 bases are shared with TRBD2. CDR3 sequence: CASSDRGGGSGKGRDIQYF. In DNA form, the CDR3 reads TGTGCCAGCAGTGATCGTGGGGGGGGTAGCGGGAAAGGGCGGGACATTCAGTACTTC.